These T cell receptor beta chains were read from a single sample in a study of T cells after yellow fever vaccination. TCRdb processed the 5' RACE reads anew with MiXCR; each CDR3 protein has one entry. Altogether hundreds of thousands of distinct CDR3 sequences are present, about 8.3% being singletons, with the ten largest covering 17%. The specimen comprised PBMCs, sampled about 49 days after the first yellow fever vaccination. The receptors shown here come from a man younger than 35 who received the YFV17D yellow fever vaccine. Both conserved end residues are part of each CDR3. The D gene is left open where the match is weak. Rows give clone size only sometimes, using once, few, many, or a class for an expanded clone.

V gene	J gene	clone size	D gene	CDR3 DNA	CDR3 protein
TRBV10-3	TRBJ2-1	NA	TRBD2	TGTGCCATCAGTGCAGTAGCGGGGGGTAGGGAGCAGTTCTTC	CAISAVAGGREQFF
TRBV27	TRBJ2-3	few	NA	TGTGCCAGCAGTTTAATACAGAGCAGGGGCCCAGATACGCAGTATTTT	CASSLIQSRGPDTQYF
TRBV6-1	TRBJ1-3	NA	NA	TGTGCCAGCACCTCGCCTAACACGGGAAACACCATATATTTT	CASTSPNTGNTIYF
TRBV28	TRBJ1-6	many	NA	TGTGCCAGCAGGGACTTAAATAATTCACCCCTCCACTTT	CASRDLNNSPLHF
TRBV20-1	TRBJ1-6	NA	NA	TGCAGTGCTAGCCTAGGAGCATATTCACCCCTCCACTTT	CSASLGAYSPLHF
TRBV5-4	TRBJ2-5	NA	NA	TGTGCCAGCAGCGGAGGACAGACATCGTACCAAGAGACCCAGTACTTC	CASSGGQTSYQETQYF
TRBV7-2	TRBJ2-7	NA	NA	TGTGCCAGCACCCGGTTCGGGACCTACGAGCAGTACTTC	CASTRFGTYEQYF
TRBV19	TRBJ1-2	few	TRBD1	TGTGCCAGTAGCTCACAGGGGGGCGCTTACTATGGCTACACCTTC	CASSSQGGAYYGYTF
TRBV7-8	TRBJ1-2	many	NA	TGTGCCAGCAGCTTAGGGCAGGGGCTCTATGGCTACACCTTC	CASSLGQGLYGYTF
TRBV6-2/TRBV6-3	TRBJ2-5	few	TRBD2	TGTGCCAGCAGTTGGGGACTAGCGGACCAAGAGACCCAGTACTTC	CASSWGLADQETQYF
TRBV6-5	TRBJ2-1	NA	TRBD2	TGTGCCAGCAGTTACCGGGGGGGGCTTATTGGTGAGCAGTTCTTC	CASSYRGGLIGEQFF
TRBV5-1	TRBJ2-7	NA	NA	TGCGCCAGCAGCTTGGAGCCACTGGGAGCCGAGCAGTACTTC	CASSLEPLGAEQYF
TRBV20-1	TRBJ1-2	NA	NA	TGCAGTGCTAGTTCCAACTATGGCTACACCTTC	CSASSNYGYTF
TRBV27	TRBJ1-2	NA	NA	TGTGCCAGCAGAAGGGATAGTGCTGGAGGCTATGGCTACACCTTC	CASRRDSAGGYGYTF
TRBV6-5	TRBJ1-6	NA	NA	TGTGCCAGCAGTTACCAGTATAATTCACCCCTCCACTTT	CASSYQYNSPLHF
TRBV6-1	TRBJ2-7	NA	NA	TGTGCCAGCAGCAGTCAGGAATGGGCCTACGAGCAGTACTTC	CASSSQEWAYEQYF
TRBV5-1	TRBJ2-3	many	NA	TGCGCCAGCAGCCCGGGGCCAGATACGCAGTATTTT	CASSPGPDTQYF
TRBV5-1	TRBJ1-2	many	NA	TGCGCCAGCAGCTTGTCACCGGCAGGGAACTATGGCTACACCTTC	CASSLSPAGNYGYTF
TRBV6-4	TRBJ2-1	many	NA	TGTGCCAGCAGTGACGACGACAGAGCTCCCTACAATGAGCAGTTCTTC	CASSDDDRAPYNEQFF
TRBV5-4	TRBJ1-1	NA	NA	TGTGCCAGCAGCTTGACCAGGGTCGAGGACACTGAAGCTTTCTTT	CASSLTRVEDTEAFF
TRBV20-1	TRBJ2-3	few	NA	TGCAGTGCTAGAGTCGCCGGTAGGCGGTCCACAGATACGCAGTATTTT	CSARVAGRRSTDTQYF
TRBV15	TRBJ2-3	NA	NA	TGTGCCACCAGTCGCAGCAGGAATTCGCAGTATTTT	CATSRSRNSQYF
TRBV27	TRBJ2-7	few	NA	TGTGCCAGCAGTTTATTGCCCGGGAGTCAGGAGCAGTACTTC	CASSLLPGSQEQYF
TRBV7-2	TRBJ2-3	NA	NA	TGTGCCAGCAGCTTAAATAGCGCCGGCGACACAGATACGCAGTATTTT	CASSLNSAGDTDTQYF
TRBV11-2	TRBJ1-2	NA	NA	TGTGCCAGCAGCCCTCCACATGACAGTGGCTACACCTTC	CASSPPHDSGYTF
TRBV6-5	TRBJ1-5	few	NA	TGTGCCAGCAGCCGATCCGGGACGGGCAATCAGCCCCAGCATTTT	CASSRSGTGNQPQHF
TRBV15	TRBJ2-5	few	NA	TGTGCCACCAGCAGACAAAGGCAGGAGTGGGAGACCCAGTACTTC	CATSRQRQEWETQYF
TRBV4-1	TRBJ2-1	NA	TRBD2	TGCGCCAGCAGCCGAGGATCGGGACTAGCGGGGAATGAGCAGTTCTTC	CASSRGSGLAGNEQFF
TRBV4-3	TRBJ1-2	few	NA	TGCGCCAGCAGCCAAGAAATGTCCTCTGGCTACACCTTC	CASSQEMSSGYTF
TRBV5-1	TRBJ2-7	few	NA	TGCGCCAGCAGCGTACAGGGCCTTGGGTACGAGCAGTACTTC	CASSVQGLGYEQYF
TRBV28	TRBJ2-1	many	TRBD2	TGTGCCAGCAGTTTTTTGTCTAGCGGGTACAATGAGCAGTTCTTC	CASSFLSSGYNEQFF
TRBV12-3/TRBV12-4	TRBJ2-1	many	NA	TGTGCCAGCAGGGACAATGAGCAGTTCTTC	CASRDNEQFF